A single sample is the source of the 10 T cell receptor beta chains below, sequenced in a study of shared clonotypes between healthy human individuals. Libraries were prepared by immunoSEQ multiplex PCR; TCRdb keeps only in-frame clonotypes and omits some of them. The sample shows about 380,000 clones, roughly 96% of them seen only once. Specimen: memory CD8+ T cells sorted from blood. Subset defined: CD45RO+ cells pooled with CCR7-negative TemRA cells. The receptors were sampled from a man aged 30 to 39 in good health.

The rearrangement joins TRBV5-6 to TRBJ2-1; D remains unclear. In germline, CDR1 is SGHDT, CDR2 YYEEEE. Deletions cut 2 bases from V and 2 bases from J, with 11 bases between. This CDR3 has 15 amino acids. The CDR3 nucleotides are TGTGCCAGCAGCTTTCCGAGACCCACCTACAATGAGCAGTTCTTC. Protein sequence: CASSFPRPTYNEQFF.

V gene TRBV2 combines with J gene TRBJ2-7; 8 bases fit TRBD1. V lost 7 bases and J lost 2; bases outside the gene matches: 7. The CDR3 has 14 amino acids. The germline V gene encodes CDR1 SNHLY and CDR2 FYNNEI. The CDR3 DNA follows: TGTGCCAGCACCTTCCGGGACAGGACCTACGAGCAGTACTTC. It is translated as CASTFRDRTYEQYF.

This clone appeared once. The rearrangement uses TRBV28 and TRBJ1-1, with TRBD1 identical over 7 bases. The CDR3 covers 13 residues. Germline assignment: CDR1 MDHEN and CDR2 SYDVKM. V trimming: 8 bases; J trimming: 1 base; junction bases outside the gene matches: 4. The CDR3 DNA is TGTGCCAGCTTTTACAGGGGGAACACTGAAGCTTTCTTT. This encodes CASFYRGNTEAFF.

This rearrangement joins TRBV6-5 to TRBJ2-2; no definite D call. CDR1 is MNHEY, CDR2 SVGAGI, per germline. CDR3 length: 15 amino acids. V lost 10 bases to trimming and J lost 2 bases, with 17 bases between them. CDR3 in DNA: TGTGCCACCTATGGGCGGCCCCGTAACACCGGGGAGCTGTTTTTT. Encoded protein: CATYGRPRNTGELFF.

The CDR3 region is CAWRPGQGYQGFQETQYF. In nucleotides, the CDR3 is TGTGCCTGGAGACCGGGACAGGGGTATCAGGGCTTCCAAGAGACCCAGTACTTC. This chain links TRBV30 with TRBJ2-5; 10 bases fit TRBD1. Germline CDR1 reads GTSNPN; CDR2 reads SVGIG (reference sequence). The CDR3 contains 18 residues. Trimming removed 3 bases from V and 1 base from J; junction bases left unmatched: 14.

V is TRBV5-4 and J is TRBJ2-1; D not certain. Trimming stripped 2 bases from V and 1 base from J, with 13 bases between. Germline assignment: CDR1 SGHNT and CDR2 YYREEE (reference sequence). CDR3 length: 16 residues. The CDR3 loop is CASSFELSRSYNEQFF. In nucleotides, the CDR3 is TGTGCCAGCAGCTTCGAGCTTAGTCGTTCCTACAATGAGCAGTTCTTC.

This chain uses TRBV19 with TRBJ2-7; a weak D match, TRBD1 (5 bases). The ends were cut back, 5 bases at V and 2 bases at J, with 16 bases in the middle. This CDR3 has 15 amino acids. Looked up from germline, CDR1 is LNHDA and CDR2 is SQIVND (reference sequence). The CDR3 region has the DNA TGTGCCAGTAGTCCTACCAGGGTTCCCACCTACGAGCAGTACTTC. Residues: CASSPTRVPTYEQYF.

The chain couples TRBV19 to TRBJ2-7, with 7 bases that match TRBD1. Germline CDR1 is LNHDA and CDR2 is SQIVND (reference sequence). The V segment lost 5 bases and the J segment 3 bases; nucleotides outside the gene matches: 10. The CDR3 spans 15 residues. The CDR3 region has the DNA TGTGCCAGTAGTCGTACAGGGGTTCCTTACTACGAGCAGTACTTC. Encoded protein: CASSRTGVPYYEQYF.

J is TRBJ2-3 and V is TRBV30, with 9 bases lining up with TRBD2. CDR3 length: 14 amino acids. Germline V CDR1 and CDR2: GTSNPN, SVGIG (reference sequence). V shed 4 bases and J 0 bases; nucleotides not matched to a gene: 2. The CDR3 loop is CAWTSGISTDTQYF. The DNA for the CDR3 is TGTGCCTGGACTAGCGGGATAAGCACAGATACGCAGTATTTT.

The V call is TRBV7-2, the J call TRBJ2-3, with 7 bases that match TRBD2. Germline V lookup: CDR1 SGHTA, CDR2 FQGNSA. The CDR3 is made up of 12 amino acids. With V trimmed by 6 bases and J by 6 bases, 3 bases remained unmatched. CDR3 sequence (DNA): TGTGCCAGCAGTTGGGGGGGGGATACGCAGTATTTT. Its protein product is CASSWGGDTQYF.